These 2 T cell receptor beta chains originate from one sample sequenced in a study of T cells in localized non-small cell lung cancer. Profiling relied on immunoSEQ multiplex PCR, and the TCRdb table lists in-frame clones only, not all of them. Seen here are 13,000 or so clones, 28% observed once, and the top ten hold 7.2%. Sequenced material: lung tumor tissue, taken before any cancer treatment. Every receptor here comes from an older female donor with stage I lung adenocarcinoma.

This chain uses TRBV9 with TRBJ2-6; D uncertain. Trimming cost V 0 bases and J 4 bases, with 8 bases left between them. Germline loops: CDR1 SGDLS, CDR2 YYNGEE. This CDR3 spans 15 amino acids. CDR3 region: CASSVASPGANVLTF. The CDR3 nucleotides read TGTGCCAGCAGCGTAGCAAGTCCAGGGGCCAACGTCCTGACTTTC.

J is TRBJ2-1 and V is TRBV19, with TRBD2 matching 7 bases. J was trimmed by 0 bases and V by 2 bases; bases with no gene match: 4. CDR1 and CDR2 from the germline V gene are LNHDA and SQIVND (reference sequence). The CDR3 sequence is 16 residues long. In DNA form, the CDR3 reads TGTGCCAGTAGTATAAGGCGGGAGTTCTCCTACAATGAGCAGTTCTTC. Translating gives CASSIRREFSYNEQFF. The complete variable domain, with remaining parts taken from reference TRBV19 and TRBJ2-1, reads DGGITQSPKYLFRKEGQNVTLSCEQNLNHDAMYWYRQDPGQGLRLIYYSQIVNDFQKGDIAEGYSVSREKKESFPLTVTSAQKNPTAFYLCASSIRREFSYNEQFFGPGTRLTVL.